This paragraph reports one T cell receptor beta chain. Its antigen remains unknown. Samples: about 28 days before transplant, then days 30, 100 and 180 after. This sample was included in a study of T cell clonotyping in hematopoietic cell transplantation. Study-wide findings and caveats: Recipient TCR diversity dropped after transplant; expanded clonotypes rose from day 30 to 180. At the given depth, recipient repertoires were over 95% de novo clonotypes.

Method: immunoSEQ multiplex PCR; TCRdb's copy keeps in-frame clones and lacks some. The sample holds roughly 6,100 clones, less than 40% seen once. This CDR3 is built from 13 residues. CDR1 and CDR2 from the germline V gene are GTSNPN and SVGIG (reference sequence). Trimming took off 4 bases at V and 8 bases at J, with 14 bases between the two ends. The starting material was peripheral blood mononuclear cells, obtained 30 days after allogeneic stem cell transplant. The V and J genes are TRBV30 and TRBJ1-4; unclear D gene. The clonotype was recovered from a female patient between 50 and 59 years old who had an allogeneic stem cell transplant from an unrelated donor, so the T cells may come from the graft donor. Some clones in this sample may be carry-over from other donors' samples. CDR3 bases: TGTGCCTGGACTCTACCTAGCCGGGAAAAACTGTTTTTT. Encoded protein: CAWTLPSREKLFF.